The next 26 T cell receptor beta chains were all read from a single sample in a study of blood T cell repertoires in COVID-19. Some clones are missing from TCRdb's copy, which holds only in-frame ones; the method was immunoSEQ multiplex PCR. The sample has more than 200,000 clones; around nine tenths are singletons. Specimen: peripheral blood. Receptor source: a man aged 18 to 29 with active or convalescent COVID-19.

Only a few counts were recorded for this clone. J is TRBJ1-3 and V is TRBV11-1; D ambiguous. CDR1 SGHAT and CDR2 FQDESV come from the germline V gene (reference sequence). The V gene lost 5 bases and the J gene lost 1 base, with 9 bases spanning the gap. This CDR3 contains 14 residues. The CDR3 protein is CASSPTDSGNTIYF. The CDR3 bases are TGTGCCAGCAGCCCGACTGATTCTGGAAACACCATATATTTT.

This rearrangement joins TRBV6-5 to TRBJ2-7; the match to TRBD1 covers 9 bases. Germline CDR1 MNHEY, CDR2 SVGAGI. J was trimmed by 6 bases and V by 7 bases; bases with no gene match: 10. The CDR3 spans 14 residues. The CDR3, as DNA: TGTGCCAGCACCAGGACAGGGGAGGGTAGCGAGCAGTACTTC. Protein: CASTRTGEGSEQYF.

This CDR3 reads CASSTWTGEGEQYF. CDR3 DNA: TGTGCCAGCAGCACCTGGACGGGGGAGGGGGAGCAGTACTTC. This chain connects TRBV9 to TRBJ2-7; 7 bases map to TRBD2. This CDR3 comprises 14 residues. The germline gives CDR1 SGDLS, CDR2 YYNGEE. Unmatched junction bases numbered 11, after V lost 4 bases and J lost 7 bases.

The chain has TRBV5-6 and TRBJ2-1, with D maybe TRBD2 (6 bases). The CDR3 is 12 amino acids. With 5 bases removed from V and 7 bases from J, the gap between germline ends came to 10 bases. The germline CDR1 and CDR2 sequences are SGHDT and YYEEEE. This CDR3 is CASSSGLNEQFF. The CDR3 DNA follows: TGTGCCAGCAGTTCCGGACTAAATGAGCAGTTCTTC. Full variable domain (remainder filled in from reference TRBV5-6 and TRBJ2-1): DAGVTQSPTHLIKTRGQQVTLRCSPKSGHDTVSWYQQALGQGPQFIFQYYEEEERQRGNFPDRFSGHQFPNYSSELNVNALLLGDSALYLCASSSGLNEQFFGPGTRLTVL.

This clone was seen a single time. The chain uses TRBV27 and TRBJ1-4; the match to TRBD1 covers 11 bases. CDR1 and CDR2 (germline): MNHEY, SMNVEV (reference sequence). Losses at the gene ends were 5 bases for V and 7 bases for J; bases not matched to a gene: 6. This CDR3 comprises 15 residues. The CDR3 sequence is CASSLSGTGGEKLFF. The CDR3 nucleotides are TGTGCCAGCAGTCTCTCCGGGACAGGGGGTGAAAAACTGTTTTTT.

CDR3 loop: CASSSQGATNEKLFF. Here the CDR3 DNA reads TGTGCCAGCAGCTCTCAGGGCGCAACTAATGAAAAACTGTTTTTT. The V and J genes are TRBV5-8 and TRBJ1-4; a possible D gene is TRBD1 (5 bases). This CDR3 has 15 residues. The germline CDR1 and CDR2 sequences are SGHTS and YDEGEE. Deletions cut 3 bases from V and 0 bases from J, with 9 bases between.

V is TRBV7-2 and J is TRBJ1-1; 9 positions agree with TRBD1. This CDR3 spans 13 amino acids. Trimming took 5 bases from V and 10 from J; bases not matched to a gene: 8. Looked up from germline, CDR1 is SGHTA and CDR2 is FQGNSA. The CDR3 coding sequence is TGTGCCAGCAGCGCCTACAGGGGGCGCGGAGCTTTCTTT. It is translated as CASSAYRGRGAFF.

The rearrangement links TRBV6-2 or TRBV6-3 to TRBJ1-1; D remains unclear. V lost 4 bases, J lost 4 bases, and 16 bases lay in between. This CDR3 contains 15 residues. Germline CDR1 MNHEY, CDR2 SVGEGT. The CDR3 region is CASSFETFKGTEAFF. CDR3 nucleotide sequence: TGTGCCAGCAGTTTCGAGACTTTCAAAGGCACTGAAGCTTTCTTT.

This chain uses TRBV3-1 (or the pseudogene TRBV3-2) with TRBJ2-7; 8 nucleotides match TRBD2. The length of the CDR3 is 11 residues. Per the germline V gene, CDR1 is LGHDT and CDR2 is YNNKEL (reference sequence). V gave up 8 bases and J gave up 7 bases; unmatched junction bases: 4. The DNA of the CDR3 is TGTGCCAGCCGCGGGGGGCCTGAGCAGTACTTC. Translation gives CASRGGPEQYF.

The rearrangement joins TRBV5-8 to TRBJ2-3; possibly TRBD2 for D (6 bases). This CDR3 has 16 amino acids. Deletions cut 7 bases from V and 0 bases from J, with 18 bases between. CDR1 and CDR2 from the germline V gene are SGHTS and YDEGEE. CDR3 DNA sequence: TGTGCCAGCGCTACCCGGGGGATAACTAGCACAGATACGCAGTATTTT. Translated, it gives CASATRGITSTDTQYF.

The CDR3 DNA sequence: TGTGCCAGCAGAGGAGTTTACGAGCAGTACTTC. This encodes CASRGVYEQYF. The V call is TRBV25-1, the J call TRBJ2-7; D is undetermined. Germline V lookup: CDR1 MGHDK, CDR2 SYGVNS. The CDR3 runs 11 residues. Between the trimmed V and J ends, which lost 6 bases and 4 bases, there was a span of 7 bases.

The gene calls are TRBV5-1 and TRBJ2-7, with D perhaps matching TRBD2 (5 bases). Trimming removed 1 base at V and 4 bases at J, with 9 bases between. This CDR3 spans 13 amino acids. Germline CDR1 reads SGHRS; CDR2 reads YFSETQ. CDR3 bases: TGCGCCAGCAGCTTGCGTGAGGGATACGAGCAGTACTTC. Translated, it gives CASSLREGYEQYF.

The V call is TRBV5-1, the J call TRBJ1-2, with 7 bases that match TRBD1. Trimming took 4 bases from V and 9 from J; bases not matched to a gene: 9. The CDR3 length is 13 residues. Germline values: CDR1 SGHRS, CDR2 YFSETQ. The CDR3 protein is CASSGNDRECYTF. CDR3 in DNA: TGCGCCAGCAGCGGGAACGACAGGGAATGCTACACCTTC.

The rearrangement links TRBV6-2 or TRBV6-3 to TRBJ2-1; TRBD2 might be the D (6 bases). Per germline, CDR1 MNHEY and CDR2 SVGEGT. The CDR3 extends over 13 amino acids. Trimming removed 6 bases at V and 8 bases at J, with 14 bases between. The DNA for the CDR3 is TGTGCCAGCAGCTTGACTAGTATATATGAGCAGTTCTTC. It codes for CASSLTSIYEQFF.

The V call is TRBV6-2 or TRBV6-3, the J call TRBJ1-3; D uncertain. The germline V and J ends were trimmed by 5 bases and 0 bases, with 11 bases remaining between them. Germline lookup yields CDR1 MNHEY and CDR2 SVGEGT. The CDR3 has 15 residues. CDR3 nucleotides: TGTGCCAGCAGTGCCTTTGGGAGCTCTGGAAACACCATATATTTT. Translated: CASSAFGSSGNTIYF.

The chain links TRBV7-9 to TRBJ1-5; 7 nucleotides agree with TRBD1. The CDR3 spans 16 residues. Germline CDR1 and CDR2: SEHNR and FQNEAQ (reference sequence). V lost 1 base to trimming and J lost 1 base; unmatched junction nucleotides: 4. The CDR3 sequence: CASSLGTGQSNQPQHF. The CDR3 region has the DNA TGTGCCAGCAGCTTAGGGACAGGTCAAAGCAATCAGCCCCAGCATTTT. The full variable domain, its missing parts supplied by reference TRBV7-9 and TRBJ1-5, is DTGVSQNPRHKITKRGQNVTFRCDPISEHNRLYWYRQTLGQGPEFLTYFQNEAQLEKSRLLSDRFSAERPKGSFSTLEIQRTEQGDSAMYLCASSLGTGQSNQPQHFGDGTRLSIL.

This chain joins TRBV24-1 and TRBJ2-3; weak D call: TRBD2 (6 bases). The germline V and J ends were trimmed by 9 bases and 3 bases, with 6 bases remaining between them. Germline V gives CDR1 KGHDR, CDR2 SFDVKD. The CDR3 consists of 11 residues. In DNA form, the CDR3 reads TGTGCCACCGGAGGGACAGATACGCAGTATTTT. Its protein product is CATGGTDTQYF.

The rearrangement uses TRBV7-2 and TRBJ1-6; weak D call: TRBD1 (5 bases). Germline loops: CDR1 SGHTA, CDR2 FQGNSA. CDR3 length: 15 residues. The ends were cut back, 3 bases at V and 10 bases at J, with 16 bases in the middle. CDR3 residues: CASSLSSRGVSPLHF. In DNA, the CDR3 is TGTGCCAGCAGCTTGTCGTCCCGGGGGGTATCACCCCTCCACTTT. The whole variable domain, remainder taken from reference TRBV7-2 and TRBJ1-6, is GAGVSQSPSNKVTEKGKDVELRCDPISGHTALYWYRQSLGQGLEFLIYFQGNSAPDKSGLPSDRFSAERTGGSVSTLTIQRTQQEDSAVYLCASSLSSRGVSPLHFGNGTRLTVT.

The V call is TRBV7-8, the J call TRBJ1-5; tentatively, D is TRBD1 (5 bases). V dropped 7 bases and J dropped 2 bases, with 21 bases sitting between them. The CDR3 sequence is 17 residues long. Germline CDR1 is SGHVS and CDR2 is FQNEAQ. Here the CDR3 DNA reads TGTGCCAGCACCCCCGGGCAGGGTCAGATAGGCAATCAGCCCCAGCATTTT. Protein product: CASTPGQGQIGNQPQHF.

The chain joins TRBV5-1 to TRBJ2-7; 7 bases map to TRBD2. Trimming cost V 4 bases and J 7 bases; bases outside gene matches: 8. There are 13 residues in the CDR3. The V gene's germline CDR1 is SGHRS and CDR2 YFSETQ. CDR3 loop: CASSRSLAREQYF. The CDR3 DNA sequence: TGCGCCAGCAGCCGATCACTAGCGCGGGAGCAGTACTTC. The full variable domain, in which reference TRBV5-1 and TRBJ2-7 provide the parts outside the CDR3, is KAGVTQTPRYLIKTRGQQVTLSCSPISGHRSVSWYQQTPGQGLQFLFEYFSETQRNKGNFPGRFSGRQFSNSRSEMNVSTLELGDSALYLCASSRSLAREQYFGPGTRLTVT.

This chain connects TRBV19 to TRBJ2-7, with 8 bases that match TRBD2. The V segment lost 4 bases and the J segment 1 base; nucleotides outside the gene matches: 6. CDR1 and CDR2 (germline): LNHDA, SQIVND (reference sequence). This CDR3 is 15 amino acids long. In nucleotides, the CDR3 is TGTGCCAGTAGTACGTCGGGAGGGCCATCCTACGAGCAGTACTTC. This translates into CASSTSGGPSYEQYF.

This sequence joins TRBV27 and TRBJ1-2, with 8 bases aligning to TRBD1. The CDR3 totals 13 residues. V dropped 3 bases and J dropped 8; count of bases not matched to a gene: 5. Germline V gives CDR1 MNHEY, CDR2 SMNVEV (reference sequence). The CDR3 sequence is CASSFQGAQGYTF. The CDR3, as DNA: TGTGCCAGCAGTTTTCAGGGGGCGCAAGGCTACACCTTC.

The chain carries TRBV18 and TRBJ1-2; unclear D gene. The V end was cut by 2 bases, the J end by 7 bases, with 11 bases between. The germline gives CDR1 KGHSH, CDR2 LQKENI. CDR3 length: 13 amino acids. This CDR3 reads CASSPKPSPGYTF. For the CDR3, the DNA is TGTGCCAGCTCACCAAAACCAAGCCCTGGCTACACCTTC.

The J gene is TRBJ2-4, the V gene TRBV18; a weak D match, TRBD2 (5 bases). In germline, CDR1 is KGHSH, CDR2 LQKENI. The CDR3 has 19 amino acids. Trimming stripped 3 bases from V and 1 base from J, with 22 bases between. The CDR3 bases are TGTGCCAGCTCACCCTTGGTCTCTTTCTTCGGAGGTGCCAAAAACATTCAGTACTTC. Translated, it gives CASSPLVSFFGGAKNIQYF.

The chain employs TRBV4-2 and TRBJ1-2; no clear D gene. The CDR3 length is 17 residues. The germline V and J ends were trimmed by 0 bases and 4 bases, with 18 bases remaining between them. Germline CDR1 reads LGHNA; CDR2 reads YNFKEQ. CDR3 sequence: CASSQELELDSTYGYTF. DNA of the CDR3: TGTGCCAGCAGCCAAGAACTGGAACTGGACTCCACCTATGGCTACACCTTC.

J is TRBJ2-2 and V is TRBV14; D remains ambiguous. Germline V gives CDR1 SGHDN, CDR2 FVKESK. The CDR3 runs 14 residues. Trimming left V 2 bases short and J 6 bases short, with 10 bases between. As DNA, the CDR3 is TGTGCCAGCAGCCAACGATCGAGCCCCGGGGAGCTGTTTTTT. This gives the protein CASSQRSSPGELFF.